One sample yielded the 7 T cell receptor beta chains listed below, sequenced in a study of siplizumab effects on memory and regulatory T cells. The repertoire was sequenced with immunoSEQ multiplex PCR; TCRdb's copy has only in-frame clones and lacks some. The table includes over 65,000 clones, just over 90% detected once. Material for sequencing was CD8+ T cells sorted from blood. The receptors come from a human donor in good health.

This clone appeared once. The chain is built from TRBV2 and TRBJ2-3, with 10 positions matching TRBD2. The CDR3 totals 13 residues. J gave up 4 bases and V 11 bases, and 6 bases lay outside the gene matches. Germline V lookup: CDR1 SNHLY, CDR2 FYNNEI. CDR3 amino acids: CAGAGGQADTQYF. CDR3 bases: TGTGCCGGAGCGGGGGGGCAGGCAGATACGCAGTATTTT.

The chain links TRBV5-4 to TRBJ2-2, with 7 nucleotides matching TRBD1. Germline V CDR1 and CDR2: SGHNT, YYREEE (reference sequence). The CDR3 has 15 residues. V gave up 4 bases and J gave up 4 bases; unmatched junction bases: 7. CDR3 nucleotide sequence: TGTGCCAGCAGCGGGACAGAGGGGATCACCGGGGAGCTGTTTTTT. Its translation: CASSGTEGITGELFF.

The V and J genes are TRBV29-1 and TRBJ1-2; D is unresolved. From germline, CDR1 is SQVTM and CDR2 ANQGSEA. V was trimmed by 5 bases and J by 3 bases, leaving 13 bases between them. The CDR3 loop spans 13 amino acids. The DNA of the CDR3 is TGCAGCGTTCACGGCGGGTCGGACTATGGCTACACCTTC. Protein product: CSVHGGSDYGYTF.

As regards this clone: Without the conserved terminal phenylalanine or tryptophan, this CDR3 likely stems from a read error. It is unclear where the CDR3 begins or ends on the DNA, so no DNA is shown, and the CDR3 is as TCRdb lists it. The V gene is TRBV15, the J gene TRBJ1-2; the table's D call of TRBD1 was not tested on the DNA. From germline, CDR1 is LNHNV and CDR2 YYDKDF (reference sequence). The CDR3 comprises 18 residues, both ends counted. The CDR3 spells CATSRDTSQGESWLHRAS.

The J gene is TRBJ2-5, the V gene TRBV4-3; D unresolved. This CDR3 spans 13 amino acids. Trimming cost V 4 bases and J 4 bases, with 10 bases left between them. Germline-derived CDR1 and CDR2 are LGHNA and YSLEER. The CDR3 coding sequence is TGCGCCAGCAGCCCCCTTGCGTCAGAGACCCAGTACTTC. It yields the protein CASSPLASETQYF.

The gene calls are TRBV19 and TRBJ1-1, with D perhaps matching TRBD1 (6 bases). With 6 bases removed from V and 5 bases from J, the gap between germline ends came to 25 bases. This CDR3 region has 17 residues. Germline V lookup: CDR1 LNHDA, CDR2 SQIVND (reference sequence). The CDR3 DNA is TGTGCCAGTAGCCTCGGACAGTCCCCTGCCTACCAGACTGAAGCTTTCTTT. This translates into CASSLGQSPAYQTEAFF.

V is TRBV4-2 and J is TRBJ2-5, with D hard to call. The germline CDR1 and CDR2 sequences are LGHNA and YNFKEQ. CDR3 size: 16 residues. V gave up 0 bases and J gave up 5 bases, with 16 bases separating them. CDR3 residues: CASSQEIALLGETQYF. The DNA of the CDR3 is TGTGCCAGCAGCCAAGAAATTGCGCTCCTAGGGGAGACCCAGTACTTC.